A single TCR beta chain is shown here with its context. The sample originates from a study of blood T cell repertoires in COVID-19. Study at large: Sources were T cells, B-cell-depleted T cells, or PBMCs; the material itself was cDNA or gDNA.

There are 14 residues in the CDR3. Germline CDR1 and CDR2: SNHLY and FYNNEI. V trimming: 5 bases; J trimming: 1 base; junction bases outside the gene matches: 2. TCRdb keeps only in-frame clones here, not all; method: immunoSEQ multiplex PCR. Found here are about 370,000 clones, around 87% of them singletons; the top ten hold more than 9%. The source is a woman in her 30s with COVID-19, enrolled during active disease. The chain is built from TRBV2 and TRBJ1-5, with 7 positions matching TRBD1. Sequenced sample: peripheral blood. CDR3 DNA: TGTGCCAGCAGTCAGGGACAGAGCAATCAGCCCCAGCATTTT. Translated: CASSQGQSNQPQHF.